This TCR beta chain was identified during a study of tumor-infiltrating lymphocytes in primary liver carcinoma listed by TCRdb under 2017. Turning to the overall study: Hepatocellular carcinoma (four) or combined HCC and intrahepatic cholangiocarcinoma (one) was present in the five patients, who were three men and two women aged 30 to 69 years. The tumors of the five patients were staged as T1-T3 N0M0, with maximum diameters ranging from about 4 to 10 cm. Samples yielded roughly 3.65 to 7.5 million productive TCRbeta reads; read depth did not differ significantly between tissue types. TCRbeta repertoire sequencing, expression microarrays and whole-exome sequencing were combined in the study across five regions of each liver tumor, with adjacent normal tissue and blood also included. TCRbeta repertoire sequencing covered 35 specimens from 5 patients: roughly 25 tumor regions, 5 adjacent noncancerous liver tissues and 5 peripheral blood samples. To link TCRbeta repertoire diversity to the local molecular phenotype, the approximately 26 tumor region samples were profiled with Agilent mRNA microarrays. Technical replicate repertoires showed high reproducibility, with mean shared-clone rates near 0.89 and correlation coefficients above 0.95. Broad study findings and their caveats: Only the TCR beta chain was sequenced, which likely underestimates true repertoire diversity because unpaired alpha chains were not captured. Only roughly 8-25% of top clones appeared in all five regions of a tumor, which suggests that tumor-infiltrating T cells are spatially heterogeneous. The study included only four to six patients, and the authors note findings should be validated in a larger study. Consistent with antigen-driven expansion, pairs of tumor regions showed higher repertoire overlap (mean roughly 36%) than either tumor-adjacent pairs (approximately 17%) or tumor-blood pairs (approximately 15%). A significantly larger repertoire fraction was made up by the top 250 clones in tumors than in blood (p = 0.039). Because the samples were bulk and unsorted, CD4+ and CD8+ T cell repertoires could not be compared.

Starting from about 500 ng total RNA, TCRbeta-specific cDNA was produced by reverse transcription with a constant-region primer and ProtoScript II reverse transcriptase. Three nested multiplex PCR rounds, following a slightly modified ARM-PCR procedure, were used to build the TCRbeta libraries. The first two PCR rounds used multiplex TRBV1-TRBV30 forward primers with a Cbeta reverse primer, each for 10 cycles. Sample barcodes and Illumina adapters were attached in a final 25-cycle PCR using Deep VentR polymerase. Before sequencing, amplicons of 200-500 bp were gel-purified using a QIAquick gel extraction kit. An Illumina HiSeq 2500 was used to sequence the TCRbeta amplicons, generating 250-bp paired-end reads. On the study's bioinformatics: Trimmomatic v0.33 was used to quality-trim the reads, and FLASH v1.2.11 was used to merge paired reads so that full CDR3 sequences could be recovered. V, D and J germline segments were assigned to the rearranged TCRbeta sequences using MiGEC v1.2.1b. VDJtools v1.0.0 computed clonotype statistics and Shannon-Wiener diversity indices. Except for diversity analysis, only each sample's 250 most abundant clonotypes were used in subsequent analyses to reduce sampling bias. Clones were called with MiXCR by TCRdb after fastp trimmed the public reads at Q25, and only in-frame beta chains were retained. Under each unique CDR3 protein, matching rows form one entry showing the most common genes and DNA. TCRdb's processing, not the study's, gives the V and J calls here. In all, the sample holds 100,000 to 150,000 distinct CDR3 sequences, and 64% of those were seen once. The top ten constitute 8% to 9% of the sample.

According to the germline V gene, CDR1 reads MDHEN and CDR2 reads SYDVKM. Including the terminal cysteine and phenylalanine, the CDR3 comprises 16 residues. Only the CDR3 DNA stays, 48 bases, in frame from base 1. Total RNA and DNA were co-extracted without cell sorting from approximately 20-30 mg of bulk tissue using the AllPrep DNA/RNA mini kit. Between November 2015 and early 2016, a handful of patients in China with histopathologically diagnosed primary liver carcinoma had surgical resection. Chronic HBV infection was present in the patients, and the patients were treatment-naive at sampling. Each tumor was sampled at five spatially separated regions: the tumor centre plus the superior, inferior, left-lateral and right-lateral poles. According to histology, viable tumor cells made up more than 80% of every tumor sample. Fresh tumor and adjacent tissue pieces were bisected; one half was stored in RNAlater at -80°C, the other sent for histology.

Concerning this clonotype itself: The clone's antigen remains unknown. An end of the junction does not agree with germline; a read error may underlie this.

The TCR was taken from a woman in her fifties or sixties with primary liver carcinoma and hepatitis B virus infection. Recombination linked TRBV28 to TRBJ2-2; the D gene is perhaps TRBD2, on 5 matching bases. Input material: liver tumor tissue from sampling region 3. Per the publication, the cell subset or site label means: tumor region T3, left-lateral pole. The DNA reads as follows: TGTGCCAGCAGTTTTTGGCCTAGTGGGAACACCGGGGAGATGTTTTTT. Translated, it gives CASSFWPSGNTGEMFF.